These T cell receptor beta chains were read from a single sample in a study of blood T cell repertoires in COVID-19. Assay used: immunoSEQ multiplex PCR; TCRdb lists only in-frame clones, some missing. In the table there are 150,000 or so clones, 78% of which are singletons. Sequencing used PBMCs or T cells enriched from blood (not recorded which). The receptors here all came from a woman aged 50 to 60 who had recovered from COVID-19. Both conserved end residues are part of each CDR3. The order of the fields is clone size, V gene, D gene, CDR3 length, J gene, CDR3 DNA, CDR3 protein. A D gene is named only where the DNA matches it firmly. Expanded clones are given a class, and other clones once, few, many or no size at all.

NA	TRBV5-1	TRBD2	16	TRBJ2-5	TGCGCCAGCAGCTTGGTTCCAGCGGGAACCGAAGAGACCCAGTACTTC	CASSLVPAGTEETQYF
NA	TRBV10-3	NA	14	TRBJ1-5	TGTGCCATCAGTGATCGGGGGGCGGATCAGCCCCAGCATTTT	CAISDRGADQPQHF
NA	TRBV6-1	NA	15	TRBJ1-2	TGTGCCAGCAGTGAAAGTTCGGGGGGCGTCTATGGCTACACCTTC	CASSESSGGVYGYTF
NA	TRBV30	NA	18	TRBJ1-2	TGTGCCTGGAGTGTACTCTTTGGCAGGGCTCCCCAGAGCTATGGCTACACCTTC	CAWSVLFGRAPQSYGYTF
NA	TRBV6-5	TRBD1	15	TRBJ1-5	TGTGCCAGCAGCCTCCGGGACAGCCGCAATCAGCCCCAGCATTTT	CASSLRDSRNQPQHF
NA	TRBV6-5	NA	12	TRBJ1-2	TGTGCCAGCAGTTACTCGAACAATGGCTACACCTTC	CASSYSNNGYTF
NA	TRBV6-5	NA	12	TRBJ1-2	TGTGCCAGCAGTCGACAGCCCTATGGCTACACCTTC	CASSRQPYGYTF
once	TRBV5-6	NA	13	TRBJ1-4	TGTGCCAGCAGCCGGGACAATAATGAAAAACTGTTTTTT	CASSRDNNEKLFF
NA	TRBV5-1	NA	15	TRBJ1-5	TGCGCCAGCAGCCCCAACACAGGGAACAATCAGCCCCAGCATTTT	CASSPNTGNNQPQHF
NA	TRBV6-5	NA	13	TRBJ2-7	TGTGCCAGCACCCGAGCAGGGTTCTACGAGCAGTACTTC	CASTRAGFYEQYF
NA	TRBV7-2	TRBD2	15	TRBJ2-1	TGTGCCAGCAGCTCTAGCGGGGGGGCCTACAATGAGCAGTTCTTC	CASSSSGGAYNEQFF
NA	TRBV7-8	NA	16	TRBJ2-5	TGTGCCAGCAGCCGAGGGCGAGTAGGGGATGGAGAGACCCAGTACTTC	CASSRGRVGDGETQYF
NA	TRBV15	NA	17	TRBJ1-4	TGTGCCACCAGCTCGTCTAAGGATATTAGCTTTGGTGAAAAACTGTTTTTT	CATSSSKDISFGEKLFF
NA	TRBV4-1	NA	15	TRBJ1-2	TGCGCCAGCAGCCAAGATCTTAGCTCCAGCTATGGCTACACCTTC	CASSQDLSSSYGYTF
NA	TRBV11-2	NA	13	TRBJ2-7	TGTGCCAGCTTCCCTGGGCGAGGGCTCGAGCAGTACTTC	CASFPGRGLEQYF
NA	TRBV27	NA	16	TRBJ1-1	TGTGCCAGCAGTCCCGAGTGGACAGCTCGACCCACTGAAGCTTTCTTT	CASSPEWTARPTEAFF
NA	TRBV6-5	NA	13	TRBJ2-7	TGTGCCAGCAGTTGGGACTTGAACTACGAGCAGTACTTC	CASSWDLNYEQYF
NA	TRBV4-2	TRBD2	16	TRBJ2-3	TGTGCCAGCAGCCAAGTCGGCGGGGGGGAGGGAGATACGCAGTATTTT	CASSQVGGGEGDTQYF
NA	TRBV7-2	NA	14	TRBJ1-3	TGTGCCAGCAGCAGTCAAGCGATCGTTCACACCATATATTTT	CASSSQAIVHTIYF
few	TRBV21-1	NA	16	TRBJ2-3	TGTGCCAGCATCCAGGGGGGAGGACAGGGCACAGATACGCAGTATTTT	CASIQGGGQGTDTQYF
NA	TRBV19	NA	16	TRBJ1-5	TGTGCCAGTAGCCCCGCCGAACTTAACCTCAATCAGCCCCAGCATTTT	CASSPAELNLNQPQHF
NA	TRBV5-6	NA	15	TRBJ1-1	TGTGCCAGCAGCTTGACAGGGAGTCGGTGGACTGAAGCTTTCTTT	CASSLTGSRWTEAFF
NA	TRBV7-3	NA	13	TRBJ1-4	TGTGCCAGCAGCCCGGGACAAGGTGAAAAACTGTTTTTT	CASSPGQGEKLFF
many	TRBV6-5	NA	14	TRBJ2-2	TGTGCCAGCAGTAGGGGAGGAGACACCGGGGAGCTGTTTTTT	CASSRGGDTGELFF
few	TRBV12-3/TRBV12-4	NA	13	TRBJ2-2	TGTGCCAGCAGCAGGGCCTGGGCAGGGGAGCTGTTTTTT	CASSRAWAGELFF
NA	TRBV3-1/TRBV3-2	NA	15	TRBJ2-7	TGTGCCAGCAGCCAAGAACTCTACAGCTCCTACGAGCAGTACTTC	CASSQELYSSYEQYF
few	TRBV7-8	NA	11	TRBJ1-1	TGTGCCAGCAGCTTGGCCACTGAAGCTTTCTTT	CASSLATEAFF
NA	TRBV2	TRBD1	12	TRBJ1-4	TGTGCCAGCAAGGGACAGGGTGAAAAACTGTTTTTT	CASKGQGEKLFF
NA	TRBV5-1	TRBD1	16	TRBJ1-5	TGCGCCAGCAGCACTGGGACAGGGAATAGCAATCAGCCCCAGCATTTT	CASSTGTGNSNQPQHF
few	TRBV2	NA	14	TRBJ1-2	TGTGCCAGCAGGCAGGGGTCTGTTAACTATGGCTACACCTTC	CASRQGSVNYGYTF
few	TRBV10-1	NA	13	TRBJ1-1	TGCGCCAGCAGTCCCGGGGGGAACACTGAAGCTTTCTTT	CASSPGGNTEAFF
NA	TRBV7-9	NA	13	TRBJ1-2	TGTGCCAGCAGCCTTACAGGGTACTATGGCTACACCTTC	CASSLTGYYGYTF
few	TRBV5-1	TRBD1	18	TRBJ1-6	TGCGCCAGCAGCTTGGTGACCTTAGGACAGGGGGGGAATTCACCCCTCCACTTT	CASSLVTLGQGGNSPLHF
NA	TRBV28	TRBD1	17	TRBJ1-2	TGTGCCAGCGGATCTCACGGGACAGCTACATATAACTATGGCTACACCTTC	CASGSHGTATYNYGYTF
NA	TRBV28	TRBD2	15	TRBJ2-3	TGTGCCAGCAGGATTGGAGCGGGGAGCACAGATACGCAGTATTTT	CASRIGAGSTDTQYF
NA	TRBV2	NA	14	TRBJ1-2	TGTGCCAGCAGTGATCCGGGAGGGCACTATGGCTACACCTTC	CASSDPGGHYGYTF
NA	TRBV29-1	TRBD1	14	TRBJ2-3	TGCAGCGTGCCCCAGGGGGCGGCGCGGGATACGCAGTATTTT	CSVPQGAARDTQYF
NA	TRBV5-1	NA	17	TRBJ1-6	TGCGCCAGCAGCTCCCTCAGGGCGTCCCCCTATAATTCACCCCTCCACTTT	CASSSLRASPYNSPLHF
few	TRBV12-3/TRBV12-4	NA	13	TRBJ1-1	TGTGCCAGCAGTATCCTCACGGGAACTGAAGCTTTCTTT	CASSILTGTEAFF
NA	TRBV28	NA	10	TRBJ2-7	TGTGCCAGCGGCTTATACGAGCAGTACTTC	CASGLYEQYF
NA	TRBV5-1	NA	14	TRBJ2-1	TGCGCCAGCAGCCCTGGGACTGCTTGGAATGAGCAGTTCTTC	CASSPGTAWNEQFF
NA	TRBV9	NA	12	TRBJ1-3	TGTGCCAGCAGCGTAGAGAGGGACACCATATATTTT	CASSVERDTIYF
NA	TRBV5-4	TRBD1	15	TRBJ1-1	TGTGCCAGCAGCAGGGACAGGTCGTGGAACACTGAAGCTTTCTTT	CASSRDRSWNTEAFF
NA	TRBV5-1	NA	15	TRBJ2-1	TGCGCCAGCAGCCTGGCGGCGGGGCGGTCAGAGGAGCAGTTCTTC	CASSLAAGRSEEQFF
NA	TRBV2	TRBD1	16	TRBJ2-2	TGTGCCAGCAGTTTTAAGGGGGCGCCGAACACCGGGGAGCTGTTTTTT	CASSFKGAPNTGELFF
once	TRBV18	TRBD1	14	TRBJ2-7	TGTGCCAGCTCACCACAGGGGGCGAGGGACGAGCAGTACTTC	CASSPQGARDEQYF
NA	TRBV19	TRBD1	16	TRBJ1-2	TGTGCCAGTAGTGCTGGACAGGGCGTCGATAACTATGGCTACACCTTC	CASSAGQGVDNYGYTF
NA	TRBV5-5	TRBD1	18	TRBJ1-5	TGTGCCAGCAGCTTGGCCCTGCTCGGGACAGGGGGCAATCAGCCCCAGCATTTT	CASSLALLGTGGNQPQHF
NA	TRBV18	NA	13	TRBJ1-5	TGTGCCAGCTCACCACGGGCAGGACAGCCCCAGCATTTT	CASSPRAGQPQHF
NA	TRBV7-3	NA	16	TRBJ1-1	TGTGCCAGCAGCTTAAACGCCGGCGGGTTGAACACTGAAGCTTTCTTT	CASSLNAGGLNTEAFF
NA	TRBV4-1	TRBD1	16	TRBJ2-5	TGCGCCAGCAGCCAAGATCGGGCAGGGGGCGGCGAGACCCAGTACTTC	CASSQDRAGGGETQYF
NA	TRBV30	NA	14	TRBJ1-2	TGTGCCTGCCGGGGAGGGGTACGGAACTATGGCTACACCTTC	CACRGGVRNYGYTF
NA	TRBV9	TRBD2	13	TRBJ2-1	TGTGCCAGCAGCGTAAGCGGGGGGGCTGAGCAGTTCTTC	CASSVSGGAEQFF
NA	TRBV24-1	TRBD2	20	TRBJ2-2	TGTGCCACCAGTGATTTGAGTAGCGGGGGCAGCCAGAGAACCACCGGGGAGCTGTTTTTT	CATSDLSSGGSQRTTGELFF
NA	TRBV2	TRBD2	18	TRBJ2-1	TGTGCCAGCAGTGAGGGGGGGAATGCGGGGCGACCCTACAATGAGCAGTTCTTC	CASSEGGNAGRPYNEQFF
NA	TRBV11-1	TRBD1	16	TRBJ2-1	TGTGCCAGCAGCCTTACAGGGGATAACTCCTACAATGAGCAGTTCTTC	CASSLTGDNSYNEQFF
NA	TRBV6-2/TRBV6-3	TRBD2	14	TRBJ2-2	TGTGCCAGCAGTTGGACTAGCGGGGGCGGGGAGCTGTTTTTT	CASSWTSGGGELFF
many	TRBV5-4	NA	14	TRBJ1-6	TGTGCCAGCAGCTTGGGAGGCTATAATTCACCCCTCCACTTT	CASSLGGYNSPLHF
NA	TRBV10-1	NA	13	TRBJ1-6	TGCGCCAGCAGTGAGGGACTCAATTCACCCCTCCACTTT	CASSEGLNSPLHF
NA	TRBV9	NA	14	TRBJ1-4	TGTGCCAGCAGCGCCGGACAGATTCCGGAAAAACTGTTTTTT	CASSAGQIPEKLFF